This T cell receptor (beta chain) was obtained from a study of PD-1 blockade in mismatch repair-deficient tumors. Study as a whole: Patients had eleven to twelve mismatch repair-deficient cancer types, all previously treated and progressing.

Every patient had mismatch repair deficiency by PCR or immunohistochemistry. TCR sequencing covered a few patients who responded to pembrolizumab. This clone was counted only a few times. Its antigen is not known. Study-level points and caveats: Tumor-resident clones, often undetectable pretreatment in blood, expanded then contracted after pembrolizumab.

The CDR3 consists of 14 residues. Trimming pared 0 bases from V and 1 base from J, leaving 7 bases between. In germline, CDR1 is MNHEY, CDR2 SMNVEV (reference sequence). Using immunoSEQ multiplex PCR, the repertoire was profiled, and TCRdb retains in-frame clones only, with some absent. Of 60,000 to 65,000 clones in the sample, more than 70% are singletons; the top ten hold about 15%. The material sequenced was peripheral blood, taken 52 weeks after starting pembrolizumab. The V call is TRBV27, the J call TRBJ2-7; unclear D gene. The sequence came from an adult with mismatch repair-deficient cancer. The CDR3 reads CASSLSSESYEQYF. Here the CDR3 DNA reads TGTGCCAGCAGTTTATCGTCAGAATCCTACGAGCAGTACTTC.